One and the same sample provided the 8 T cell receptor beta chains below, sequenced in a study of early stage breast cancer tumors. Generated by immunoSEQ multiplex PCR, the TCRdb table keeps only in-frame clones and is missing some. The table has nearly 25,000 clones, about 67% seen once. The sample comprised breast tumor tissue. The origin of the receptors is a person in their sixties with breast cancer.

The DNA for the CDR3 is TGTGCCAGCAGCCCAATGCCCGGGACAGGATTTTACGAGCAGTACTTC. Its translation: CASSPMPGTGFYEQYF. The V and J genes are TRBV7-9 and TRBJ2-7; 8 bases map to TRBD1. Germline CDR1 is SEHNR and CDR2 is FQNEAQ (reference sequence). The V segment lost 5 bases and the J segment 4 bases; nucleotides outside the gene matches: 13. The CDR3 has 16 amino acids.

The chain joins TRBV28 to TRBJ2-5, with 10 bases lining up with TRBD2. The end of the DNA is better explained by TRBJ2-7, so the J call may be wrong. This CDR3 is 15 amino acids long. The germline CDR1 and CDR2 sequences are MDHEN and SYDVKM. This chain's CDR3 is CASTTTSGFSYEQYF. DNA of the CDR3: TGTGCCAGCACCACGACTAGCGGGTTCTCCTACGAGCAGTACTTC.

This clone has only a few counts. DNA for the CDR3: TGTGCCAGTAGTATGCTGGGCAGGAACACTGAAGCTTTCTTT. Its translation: CASSMLGRNTEAFF. This chain connects TRBV19 to TRBJ1-1; D is unresolved. Trimming removed 3 bases at V and 1 base at J, with 9 bases between. CDR1 LNHDA and CDR2 SQIVND come from the germline V gene (reference sequence). The CDR3 is made up of 14 amino acids.

CDR3 protein: CASSLAQGIYGYTF. For the CDR3, the DNA is TGTGCCAGCAGTTTGGCCCAGGGAATCTATGGCTACACCTTC. The chain recombines TRBV28 with TRBJ1-2; weak D call: TRBD1 (5 bases). This CDR3 comprises 14 residues. V was pared by 3 bases and J by 4 bases, with 12 bases between. CDR1 is MDHEN and CDR2 is SYDVKM in the germline V gene.

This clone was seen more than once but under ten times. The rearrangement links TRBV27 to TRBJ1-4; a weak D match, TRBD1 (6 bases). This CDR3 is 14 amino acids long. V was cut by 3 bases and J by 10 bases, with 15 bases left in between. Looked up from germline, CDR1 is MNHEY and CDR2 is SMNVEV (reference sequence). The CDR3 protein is CASSLDSRRRKLFF. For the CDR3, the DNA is TGTGCCAGCAGTTTGGACAGCCGGCGTCGAAAACTGTTTTTT.

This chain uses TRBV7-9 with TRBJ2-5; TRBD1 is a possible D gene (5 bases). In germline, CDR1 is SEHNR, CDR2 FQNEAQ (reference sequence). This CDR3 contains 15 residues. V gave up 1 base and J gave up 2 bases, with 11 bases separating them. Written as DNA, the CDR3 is TGTGCCAGCAGCTTAGATGGCGGACAACAAGAGACCCAGTACTTC. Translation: CASSLDGGQQETQYF.

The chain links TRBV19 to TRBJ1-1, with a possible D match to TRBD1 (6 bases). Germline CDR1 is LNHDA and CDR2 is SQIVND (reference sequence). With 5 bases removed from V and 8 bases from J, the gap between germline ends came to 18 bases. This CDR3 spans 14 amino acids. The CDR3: CASSPWDKQKEAFF. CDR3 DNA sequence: TGTGCCAGTAGTCCCTGGGACAAACAAAAAGAAGCTTTCTTT. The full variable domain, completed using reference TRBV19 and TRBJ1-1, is DGGITQSPKYLFRKEGQNVTLSCEQNLNHDAMYWYRQDPGQGLRLIYYSQIVNDFQKGDIAEGYSVSREKKESFPLTVTSAQKNPTAFYLCASSPWDKQKEAFFGQGTRLTVV.

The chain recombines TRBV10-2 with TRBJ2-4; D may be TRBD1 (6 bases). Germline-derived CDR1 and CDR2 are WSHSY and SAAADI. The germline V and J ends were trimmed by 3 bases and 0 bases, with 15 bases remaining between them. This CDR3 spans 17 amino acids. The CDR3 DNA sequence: TGCGCCAGCAGTGAAGTACAGGGCCTATTAGCCAAAAACATTCAGTACTTC. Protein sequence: CASSEVQGLLAKNIQYF.